The clone carrying this T cell receptor (beta chain) was seen a few times. Its target is unknown. This sample was included in a study of cytomegalovirus exposure and HLA in healthy donors. Study observations and caveats: Analyses of presence/absence relied on an assumption of roughly uniform sequencing depth across donors.

V lost 5 bases and J lost 2; bases outside the gene matches: 8. Germline assignment: CDR1 MNHEY and CDR2 SVGAGI. The CDR3 runs 15 residues. Both 60 Vbeta primers and 13 Jbeta primers went into the PCR. Generated by immunoSEQ multiplex PCR, the TCRdb table keeps only in-frame clones and is missing some. The table lists some 180,000 clones, roughly 90% of them singletons. This receptor was taken from a girl less than two years old in good health and CMV-seronegative. The sample comprised PBMCs. The gene calls are TRBV6-5 and TRBJ2-5, with TRBD2 identical over 7 bases. CDR3 DNA: TGTGCCAGCAGTAGGACGGGAGGCCTTCAAGAGACCCAGTACTTC. As protein: CASSRTGGLQETQYF.